These 25 T cell receptor beta chains share one sample of origin, sequenced in a study of shared clonotypes between healthy human individuals. It was CD45RO-negative cells, positively selected for CCR7, that made up naive CD8 cells, with terminally differentiated effector memory CD45RA+ cells excluded. The table came from immunoSEQ multiplex PCR; TCRdb's copy has only in-frame clones and leaves some out. Among around 580,000 clones, roughly 98% were seen once, and the ten largest hold 0.3% to 0.35%. What was sequenced was naive CD8+ T cells sorted from blood. The receptors stem from a man under 40 in good health.

This chain joins TRBV20-1 and TRBJ2-7; D is unclear. This CDR3 is built from 10 residues. V lost 7 bases to trimming and J lost 4 bases, with 8 bases between them. Germline-derived CDR1 and CDR2 are DFQATT and SNEGSKA (reference sequence). The CDR3 reads CSVQRYEQYF. CDR3 DNA: TGCAGTGTCCAGAGGTACGAGCAGTACTTC.

The gene calls are TRBV4-3 and TRBJ2-2; either TRBD1 or TRBD2 may supply D (5 bases each). This CDR3 contains 16 residues. From germline, CDR1 is LGHNA and CDR2 YSLEER. Trimming removed 0 bases from V and 6 bases from J, with 14 bases in between. The CDR3 DNA follows: TGCGCCAGCAGCCAAGATTGGCAGGGACCCGCCGGGGAGCTGTTTTTT. It encodes CASSQDWQGPAGELFF.

The chain couples TRBV15 to TRBJ2-1, with 13 bases matching TRBD2. In germline, CDR1 is LNHNV, CDR2 YYDKDF (reference sequence). CDR3 length equals 15 residues. Trimming cost V 5 bases and J 7 bases; bases outside gene matches: 5. CDR3 DNA: TGTGCCACCAGCGAACTAGCGGGAGGGGGTAATGAGCAGTTCTTC. Translating it yields CATSELAGGGNEQFF.

The chain recombines TRBV13 with TRBJ1-5; a weak D match, TRBD1 (5 bases). This CDR3 has 16 amino acids. Germline V gene data show CDR1 as PRHDT and CDR2 as FYEKMQ (reference sequence). The V end lost 5 bases, the J end lost 0 bases, and 14 bases lay between the germline ends. The CDR3 loop is CASSLRGEYSNQPQHF. CDR3 sequence (DNA): TGTGCCAGCAGCCTCCGGGGGGAGTATAGCAATCAGCCCCAGCATTTT. The full variable domain, with the rest looked up from reference TRBV13 and TRBJ1-5, is AAGVIQSPRHLIKEKRETATLKCYPIPRHDTVYWYQQGPGQDPQFLISFYEKMQSDKGSIPDRFSAQQFSDYHSELNMSSLELGDSALYFCASSLRGEYSNQPQHFGDGTRLSIL.

The gene calls are TRBV7-9 and TRBJ2-7, with 8 positions matching TRBD2. Germline assignment: CDR1 SEHNR and CDR2 FQNEAQ (reference sequence). This CDR3 spans 16 amino acids. Germline trimming cut 5 bases from V and 3 bases from J; bases unmatched to any gene: 12. In nucleotides, the CDR3 is TGTGCCAGCAGCCCCAGCCCCCCTAGCGGGTACTACGAGCAGTACTTC. Encoded protein: CASSPSPPSGYYEQYF.

V usage is TRBV7-9 and J usage is TRBJ1-4; D remains ambiguous. The V gene lost 7 bases and the J gene lost 0 bases, with 21 bases spanning the gap. The CDR3 is 18 residues long. Germline CDR1 SEHNR, CDR2 FQNEAQ (reference sequence). The CDR3 sequence: CASTPVGDLETTNEKLFF. DNA of the CDR3: TGTGCCAGCACCCCTGTGGGAGACTTAGAGACAACTAATGAAAAACTGTTTTTT.

This rearrangement joins TRBV7-9 to TRBJ1-4; D may be TRBD1 (5 bases). The CDR3 has 14 residues. Germline V CDR1 and CDR2: SEHNR, FQNEAQ (reference sequence). Trimming stripped 4 bases from V and 7 bases from J, with 13 bases between. The CDR3 protein is CASSSGSGGEKLFF. Here the CDR3 DNA reads TGTGCCAGCAGCTCCGGGAGCGGGGGTGAAAAACTGTTTTTT.

The J gene is TRBJ1-2, the V gene TRBV9; no reliable D call. CDR1 is SGDLS and CDR2 is YYNGEE in the germline V gene. V gave up 0 bases and J gave up 7 bases, with 16 bases separating them. The CDR3 covers 15 residues. The CDR3 DNA follows: TGTGCCAGCAGCGTAGCTGCGTCCGAACTCACTGGCTACACCTTC. The encoded protein is CASSVAASELTGYTF.

The V call is TRBV4-3, the J call TRBJ2-3; perhaps TRBD2 as D (6 bases). V was cut by 2 bases and J by 5 bases, with 17 bases left in between. The CDR3 is 16 amino acids. From germline, CDR1 is LGHNA and CDR2 YSLEER. As DNA, the CDR3 is TGCGCCAGCAGCCAATTCGTTAGCGGCGCAGGAGATACGCAGTATTTT. Its translation: CASSQFVSGAGDTQYF.

The rearrangement links TRBV13 to TRBJ1-4; no clear D gene. Germline V lookup: CDR1 PRHDT, CDR2 FYEKMQ (reference sequence). Trimming pared 5 bases from V and 8 bases from J, leaving 18 bases between. The CDR3 is 15 residues long. CDR3 sequence reads: CASSPAPEGYEKLFF. As DNA, the CDR3 is TGTGCCAGCAGCCCAGCACCGGAGGGTTACGAAAAACTGTTTTTT.

J is TRBJ2-7 and V is TRBV2; tentatively, D is TRBD1 (5 bases). This CDR3 region has 17 residues. Trimming left V 6 bases short and J 2 bases short, with 23 bases between. Germline CDR1 SNHLY, CDR2 FYNNEI. For the CDR3, the DNA is TGTGCCAGCAGCTCAACCGGTTGGGGCCACCCCACCTACGAGCAGTACTTC. Translation: CASSSTGWGHPTYEQYF.

The rearrangement joins TRBV29-1 to TRBJ2-7, with TRBD2 as a possible D gene (6 bases). Germline CDR1 SQVTM, CDR2 ANQGSEA. The CDR3 consists of 14 residues. With 2 bases removed from V and 3 bases from J, the gap between germline ends came to 14 bases. CDR3 sequence reads: CSVERAGGNYEQYF. DNA of the CDR3: TGCAGCGTTGAACGGGCAGGAGGGAACTACGAGCAGTACTTC.

The chain is built from TRBV7-8 and TRBJ2-1; D gene uncertain. Looked up from germline, CDR1 is SGHVS and CDR2 is FQNEAQ. Between the trimmed V and J ends, which lost 5 bases and 2 bases, there was a span of 10 bases. CDR3 size: 14 residues. Here the CDR3 reads CASSRDLTYNEQFF. DNA of the CDR3: TGTGCCAGCAGCCGCGACTTAACCTACAATGAGCAGTTCTTC. The variable domain in full, with the rest retrieved from reference TRBV7-8 and TRBJ2-1, is GAGVSQSPRYKVAKRGQDVALRCDPISGHVSLFWYQQALGQGPEFLTYFQNEAQLDKSGLPSDRFFAERPEGSVSTLKIQRTQQEDSAVYLCASSRDLTYNEQFFGPGTRLTVL.

The V and J genes are TRBV2 and TRBJ2-7; tentative D call: TRBD2 (5 bases). This CDR3 spans 12 amino acids. V was pared by 8 bases and J by 4 bases, with 12 bases between. The germline gives CDR1 SNHLY, CDR2 FYNNEI. This CDR3 reads CASVGVGYEQYF. DNA of the CDR3: TGTGCCAGCGTCGGGGTTGGTTACGAGCAGTACTTC.

The V gene is TRBV4-1, the J gene TRBJ1-1; no clear D gene. V was trimmed by 1 base and J by 6 bases, leaving 9 bases between them. Germline-derived CDR1 and CDR2 are MGHRA and YSYEKL. The CDR3 sequence is 13 residues long. CDR3 nucleotide sequence: TGCGCCAGCAGCCAAGGCATCGGGGCTGAAGCTTTCTTT. It codes for CASSQGIGAEAFF.

The V gene is TRBV7-9, the J gene TRBJ2-1; possible D gene TRBD2, 5 bases. From germline, CDR1 is SEHNR and CDR2 FQNEAQ (reference sequence). This CDR3 region has 14 residues. The V end was cut by 2 bases, the J end by 8 bases, with 13 bases between. CDR3 in amino acids: CASSLPGISHEQFF. DNA of the CDR3: TGTGCCAGCAGCTTACCCGGGATTTCTCATGAGCAGTTCTTC.

The chain links TRBV9 to TRBJ2-5, with TRBD2 as a possible D gene (5 bases). From germline, CDR1 is SGDLS and CDR2 YYNGEE. V was shortened by 3 bases and J by 11 bases, with 11 bases between the two germline ends. The CDR3 sequence is 11 residues long. CDR3 DNA sequence: TGTGCCAGCAGCGACGGGGAGTCACAGTACTTC. This codes for CASSDGESQYF.

Here the CDR3 reads CASSSGLAGGSVTHEQYF. The CDR3, as DNA: TGTGCCAGCAGCTCCGGACTAGCGGGAGGCTCCGTCACCCACGAGCAGTACTTC. The chain combines TRBV7-9 with TRBJ2-7; 14 bases line up with TRBD2. The germline gives CDR1 SEHNR, CDR2 FQNEAQ (reference sequence). CDR3 size: 18 residues. Trimming cost V 4 bases and J 5 bases; bases outside gene matches: 13.

The chain carries TRBV2 and TRBJ2-7; 7 bases align to TRBD2. This CDR3 comprises 15 residues. Trimming took 8 bases from V and 2 from J; bases not matched to a gene: 12. Germline V gene sequence: CDR1 SNHLY, CDR2 FYNNEI. The DNA of the CDR3 is TGTGCCAGCTACCGTTCTAGCGGAGGGACCTACGAGCAGTACTTC. Translated, it gives CASYRSSGGTYEQYF. Filled out from reference TRBV2 and TRBJ2-7, the complete variable domain reads EPEVTQTPSHQVTQMGQEVILRCVPISNHLYFYWYRQILGQKVEFLVSFYNNEISEKSEIFDDQFSVERPDGSNFTLKIRSTKLEDSAMYFCASYRSSGGTYEQYFGPGTRLTVT.

A word on this clone: Different DNA sequences within this sample yield the same CDR3. V is TRBV28 and J is TRBJ1-5; D remains ambiguous. This CDR3 has 15 amino acids. With 1 base removed from V and 1 base from J, the gap between germline ends came to 8 bases. Germline CDR1 and CDR2: MDHEN and SYDVKM. The CDR3 DNA reads as TGTGCCAGCAGTTTATTTGGTCAGAGCAATCAGCCCCAGCATTTT. This gives the protein CASSLFGQSNQPQHF.

J is TRBJ2-7 and V is TRBV29-1, with 9 nucleotides matching TRBD1. The trim removed 4 bases at V and 2 bases at J, leaving 9 bases unmatched. Germline V CDR1 and CDR2: SQVTM, ANQGSEA. The CDR3 runs to 15 residues. CDR3: CSVVTGGAAPYEQYF. The CDR3 DNA follows: TGCAGCGTTGTTACAGGGGGCGCGGCCCCCTACGAGCAGTACTTC.

The chain uses TRBV7-6 and TRBJ2-1, with D perhaps TRBD2 (6 bases). This CDR3 spans 15 amino acids. The V and J ends lost 5 bases and 3 bases respectively, with 14 bases between them. The germline CDR1 and CDR2 sequences are SGHVS and FNYEAQ. In DNA form, the CDR3 reads TGTGCCAGCAGCCAGCGGGCGGGCTACTACAATGAGCAGTTCTTC. Its translation: CASSQRAGYYNEQFF.

This clone showed up just once. The chain has TRBV9 and TRBJ2-7, with D perhaps TRBD1 or TRBD2 (5 bases each). The CDR3 consists of 18 residues. CDR1 and CDR2 from the germline V gene are SGDLS and YYNGEE. V lost 0 bases and J 2 bases, leaving 21 bases between the germline ends. CDR3: CASSVGNGQGVFTYEQYF. CDR3 nucleotides: TGTGCCAGCAGCGTAGGTAATGGCCAGGGAGTTTTTACCTACGAGCAGTACTTC.

The chain combines TRBV4-1 with TRBJ2-7; D might be TRBD1 or TRBD2, each matching 5 bases. V was clipped by 0 bases and J by 0 bases, with 12 bases between them. This CDR3 spans 16 amino acids. Germline V CDR1 and CDR2: MGHRA, YSYEKL. The CDR3 coding sequence is TGCGCCAGCAGCCAAGATATGGGGGACCTCTCCTACGAGCAGTACTTC. It encodes CASSQDMGDLSYEQYF.

The chain carries TRBV7-8 and TRBJ2-7, with 8 nucleotides matching TRBD2. V shed 4 bases, J shed 0 bases, and the junction held 5 bases outside the gene matches. The CDR3 loop spans 15 amino acids. Germline-derived CDR1 and CDR2 are SGHVS and FQNEAQ. CDR3: CASSYPGTSSYEQYF. The CDR3 bases are TGTGCCAGCAGCTACCCCGGGACTAGCTCCTACGAGCAGTACTTC.